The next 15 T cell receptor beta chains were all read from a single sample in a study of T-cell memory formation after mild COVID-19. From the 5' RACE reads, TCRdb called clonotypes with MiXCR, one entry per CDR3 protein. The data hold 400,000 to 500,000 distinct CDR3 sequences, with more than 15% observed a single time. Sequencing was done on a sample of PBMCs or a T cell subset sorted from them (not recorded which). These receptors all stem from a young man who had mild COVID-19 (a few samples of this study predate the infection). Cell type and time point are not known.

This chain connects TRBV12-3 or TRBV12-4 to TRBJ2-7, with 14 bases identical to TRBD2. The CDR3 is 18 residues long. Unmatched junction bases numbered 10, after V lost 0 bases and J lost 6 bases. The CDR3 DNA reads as TGTGCCAGCAGTTTAGCCGGGACTAGCGGGGGAGCCTTTAGCGAGCAGTACTTC. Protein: CASSLAGTSGGAFSEQYF.

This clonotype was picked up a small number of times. The CDR3 DNA is TGTGCCAGCAGACCACAGGGGGCGGCTCAGCCCCAGCATTTT. Protein product: CASRPQGAAQPQHF. This rearrangement joins TRBV6-6 to TRBJ1-5; 9 bases are a match to TRBD1. Germline V gene lookup returns CDR1 MNHNY and CDR2 SVGAGI (reference sequence). Germline trimming cut 6 bases from V and 6 bases from J; bases unmatched to any gene: 6. The CDR3 runs 14 residues.

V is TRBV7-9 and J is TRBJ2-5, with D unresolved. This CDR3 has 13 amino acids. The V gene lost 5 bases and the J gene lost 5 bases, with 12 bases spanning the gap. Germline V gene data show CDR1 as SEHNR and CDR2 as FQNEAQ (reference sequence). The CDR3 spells CASSPTLGETQYF. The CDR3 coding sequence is TGTGCCAGCAGCCCAACCCTCGGGGAGACCCAGTACTTC.

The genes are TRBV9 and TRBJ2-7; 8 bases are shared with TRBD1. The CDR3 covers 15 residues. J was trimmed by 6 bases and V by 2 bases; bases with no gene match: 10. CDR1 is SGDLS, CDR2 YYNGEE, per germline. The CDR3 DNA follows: TGTGCCAGCAGCGTCAATCCGACAGGGGCGGGCGAGCAGTACTTC. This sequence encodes CASSVNPTGAGEQYF.

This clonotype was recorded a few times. The CDR3 loop reads CASSRFPNYGYTF. As DNA, the CDR3 is TGCGCCAGCAGTCGGTTCCCTAACTATGGCTACACCTTC. The chain joins TRBV5-1 to TRBJ1-2, with D unclear. The germline V gene encodes CDR1 SGHRS and CDR2 YFSETQ. Trimming pared 5 bases from V and 0 bases from J, leaving 8 bases between. CDR3 length: 13 residues.

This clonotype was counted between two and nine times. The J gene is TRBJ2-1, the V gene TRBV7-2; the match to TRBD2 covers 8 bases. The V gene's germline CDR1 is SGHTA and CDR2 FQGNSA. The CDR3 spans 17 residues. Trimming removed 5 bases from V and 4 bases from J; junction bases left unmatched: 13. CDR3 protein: CASSPTALAGRYNEQFF. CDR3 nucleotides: TGTGCCAGCAGCCCAACCGCCTTAGCGGGGCGGTACAATGAGCAGTTCTTC.

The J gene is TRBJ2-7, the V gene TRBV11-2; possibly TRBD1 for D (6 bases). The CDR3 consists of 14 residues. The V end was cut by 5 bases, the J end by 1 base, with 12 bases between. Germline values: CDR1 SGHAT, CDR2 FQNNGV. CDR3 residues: CASSGAQGSYEQYF. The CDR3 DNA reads TGTGCCAGCAGCGGGGCCCAGGGGTCCTACGAGCAGTACTTC.

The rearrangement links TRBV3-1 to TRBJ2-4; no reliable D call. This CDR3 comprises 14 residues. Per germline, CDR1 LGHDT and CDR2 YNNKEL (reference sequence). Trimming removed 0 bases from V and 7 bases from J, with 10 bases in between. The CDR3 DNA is TGTGCCAGCAGCCAAGAGAAGTCGTATAACATTCAGTACTTC. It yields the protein CASSQEKSYNIQYF.

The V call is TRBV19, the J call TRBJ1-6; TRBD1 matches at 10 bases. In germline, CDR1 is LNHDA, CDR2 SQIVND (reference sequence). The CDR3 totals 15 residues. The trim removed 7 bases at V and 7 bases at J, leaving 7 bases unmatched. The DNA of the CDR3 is TGTGCCAGTACGTCTCCGGGACAGGGGAATTCACCCCTCCACTTT. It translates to CASTSPGQGNSPLHF.

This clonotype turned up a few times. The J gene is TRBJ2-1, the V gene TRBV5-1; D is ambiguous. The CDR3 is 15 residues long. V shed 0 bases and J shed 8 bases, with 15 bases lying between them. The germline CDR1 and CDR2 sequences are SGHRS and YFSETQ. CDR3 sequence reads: CASSLAGLGGDEQFF. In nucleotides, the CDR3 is TGCGCCAGCAGCTTGGCTGGGTTGGGTGGCGATGAGCAGTTCTTC.

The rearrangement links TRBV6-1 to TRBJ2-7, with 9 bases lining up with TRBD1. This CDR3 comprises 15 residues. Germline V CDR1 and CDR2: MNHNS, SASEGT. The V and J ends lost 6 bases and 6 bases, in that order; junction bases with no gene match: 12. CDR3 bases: TGTGCCAGCAGGAAAGCGGGACAGGGCTGGGGCGAGCAGTACTTC. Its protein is CASRKAGQGWGEQYF.

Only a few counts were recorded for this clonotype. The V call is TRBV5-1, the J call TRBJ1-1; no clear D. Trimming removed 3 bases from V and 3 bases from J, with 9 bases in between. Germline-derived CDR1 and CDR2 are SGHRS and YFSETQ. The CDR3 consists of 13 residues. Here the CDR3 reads CASSSYSHTEAFF. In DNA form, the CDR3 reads TGCGCCAGCAGCTCATACAGCCACACTGAAGCTTTCTTT.

The CDR3 sequence: CASSPRTGANNEQFF. Here the CDR3 DNA reads TGTGCCAGCTCACCGAGGACGGGGGCCAACAATGAGCAGTTCTTC. The rearrangement links TRBV18 to TRBJ2-1, with D perhaps TRBD1 or TRBD2 (6 bases each). Trimming cost V 3 bases and J 5 bases, with 14 bases left between them. The CDR3 spans 15 residues. In germline, CDR1 is KGHSH, CDR2 LQKENI.

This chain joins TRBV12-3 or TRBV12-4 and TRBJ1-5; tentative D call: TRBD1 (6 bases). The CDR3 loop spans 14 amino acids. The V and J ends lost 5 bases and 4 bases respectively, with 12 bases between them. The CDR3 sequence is CASSGDTVNQPQHF. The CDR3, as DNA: TGTGCCAGCAGTGGGGACACCGTTAATCAGCCCCAGCATTTT.

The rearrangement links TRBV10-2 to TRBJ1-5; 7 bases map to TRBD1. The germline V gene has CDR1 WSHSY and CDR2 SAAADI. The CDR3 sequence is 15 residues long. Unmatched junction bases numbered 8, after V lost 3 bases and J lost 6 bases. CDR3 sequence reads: CASSDFGQDGQPQHF. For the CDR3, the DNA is TGCGCCAGCAGTGATTTCGGACAGGATGGTCAGCCCCAGCATTTT.